Here is one TCR beta chain with its context. The antigen is undetermined. Unmatched junction bases numbered 3, after V lost 5 bases and J lost 3 bases. This CDR3 comprises 13 residues. CDR1 and CDR2 from the germline V gene are DFQATT and SNEGSKA (reference sequence). The study profiled TCR beta VDJ and CDR3 using genomic DNA as template. TCRdb processed the reads anew with MiXCR; each CDR3 protein has one entry. The sample records 200,000 or so distinct CDR3 sequences, over 40% being singletons. Sequencing was done on patients that had shown CD8+CD57+ cell expansion by flow cytometry. Untreated patients provided the blood samples, with no therapy given before sampling. The data derive from a study of CD8+CD57+ T cells in acquired aplastic anemia. Study details: Sorted CD4+ and CD8+ cell DNA averaged around 3 ug.

Whole-study findings and limits: Comparison of patients with controls identified around 31 shared CD8+ CDR3 sequences.

The clonotype comes from a human donor with aplastic anemia. This chain uses TRBV20-1 with TRBJ1-1; 10 nucleotides align to TRBD1. The sequenced sample was sorted CD4+, CD8+, or CD8+CD57+ T cells (not recorded which) from PBMCs. The CDR3 DNA reads as TGCAGTGCTCGGACAGGGGGGGACACTGAAGCTTTCTTT. It is translated as CSARTGGDTEAFF.